This T cell receptor (beta chain) was identified during a study of blood T cells in healthy people across ages (dated by TCRdb to about 2015). With regard to the full study: Template switching captured roughly one uniquely barcoded TCR beta cDNA molecule per two T cells in model experiments. To track age-related changes in TCR beta repertoire diversity, the study relied on deep sequencing normalized with unique cDNA molecular identifiers. Donors were grouped into four age groups: young (average roughly 15 years), middle-aged (around 39), aged (about 60) and long-lived (about 82). To avoid experimental bias, donors of different ages were randomly spread across the sequencing lanes. Two additional independent replicas of 1 million unique cDNA reads from the same blood draw were analyzed for two donors (one aged 18 to 29 and one aged 80 or older). Overall results and qualifications from the work: Observed TCR beta diversity correlated strongly with the percentage of naive T cells measured by flow cytometry. Observed TCR beta diversity per million T cells fell roughly linearly with age, and a significant reduction was already apparent by age roughly 40. Conclusive comparison of naive and antigen-experienced compartments was prevented by the profiling of bulk unsorted PBMCs. Compared with the aged group, the long-lived group had more naive CD4+ T cells, fewer expanded clones and increased TCR diversity, a pattern suggesting age selection. Because the CMV infection status of the donors was unknown, age-related changes in expanded clonotypes may potentially have been confounded. Estimates of total diversity from one million sequenced T cells were regarded as lower bounds and underestimates.

To prepare the library, 5' RACE was applied. These reads were obtained on an Illumina HiSeq 2500. A second PCR of about 6 to 11 cycles was performed with a sample-barcoded 5' primer and a J-beta primer mix. A template-switch 5' adaptor carrying 12 random nucleotides introduced a unique molecular identifier onto each TCR beta cDNA molecule. Each sample yielded at least 3 million CDR3-containing paired-end reads. First-strand cDNA synthesis was performed from all RNA using the Mint cDNA synthesis kit, with priming by a TRBC-specific oligonucleotide. Following uracil-DNA glycosylase treatment, all cDNA underwent a first 18-cycle PCR with the universal primers M1SS and BC2_uni_R. As for the authors' bioinformatics: Normalization of each sample was performed by random selection of 1 million high-quality reads, each carrying a distinct molecular identifier. Instead of being binned into consensus sequences, reads with shared molecular identifiers were discarded. CDR3 identification, clonotype clustering and error correction used MiTCR with a Q25 quality threshold and the strictest error-elimination algorithm. A nonparametric unseen species model with Euler transformation was used to estimate a lower bound on total TCR beta diversity. TCRdb ran its own pipeline on the public reads, namely fastp trimming at Q25 and MiXCR clone calling, and kept in-frame beta chains. Records with the same CDR3 protein are collapsed into one entry carrying the most frequent genes and DNA. The V and J calls here are based on TCRdb, not the publication. The sample data list around 1,000,000 distinct CDR3 sequences, and roughly two fifths of these were observed just once. The ten most abundant clones make up approximately 14% of the sample.

The germline V gene encodes CDR1 SQVTM and CDR2 ANQGSEA. From V the trimming removes 6 bases and from J it removes 4 bases, while the gene matches leave 2 bases of the junction unaccounted for. The CDR3 goes from the cysteine to the phenylalanine over 13 residues. The kept DNA is CDR3 alone, 39 bases in frame from the first base. The donors were about 40 Caucasian individuals from Russia, aged 6 to 90 years, who were systemically healthy. Around 10 milliliters of peripheral blood were collected from each donor into EDTA-treated Vacutainer tubes. Ficoll-Paque density-gradient centrifugation was used to isolate PBMCs, with at least 6 million per sample. Trizol reagent was used to extract total RNA from PBMCs, with at least 6 micrograms per sample. For every donor, an aliquot of PBMCs went through flow cytometry to measure the percentages of naive CD45RAhigh/CD27high T cells. Note on this clonotype: Its antigen is not yet known. No base qualities exist here, and no much larger clone lies one base off it.

Source material: blood. The origin of this receptor is a young man in good health. The chain is assembled from TRBV29-1 and TRBJ1-4; 10 bases in the junction line up with TRBD1. This receptor has the CDR3 CSVRDRGNEKLFF. At the DNA level, the sequence is TGCAGCGTCCGGGACAGGGGTAATGAAAAACTGTTTTTT. Here the CDR3 is joined to the reference TRBV29-1 and TRBJ1-4 genes, and the full variable domain is: SAVISQKPSRDICQRGTSLTIQCQVDSQVTMMFWYRQQPGQSLTLIATANQGSEATYESGFVIDKFPISRPNLTFSTLTVSNMSPEDSSIYLCSVRDRGNEKLFFGSGTQLSVL.